Shown below are 24 T cell receptor beta chains from a single sample sequenced in a study of T cell repertoires in cytomegalovirus infection. TCRdb itself ran the reads through MiXCR, one entry per CDR3 protein. Of 150,000 or so distinct CDR3 sequences listed, about 25% were seen once; the top ten hold roughly 9.8%. The sample was PBMCs. The receptors were gathered from a human donor in good health (CMV status not recorded). Some clones in this sample may be carry-over from other donors' samples.

This sequence joins TRBV6-1 and TRBJ2-3, with a tentative D call TRBD1 (5 bases). The germline CDR1 and CDR2 sequences are MNHNS and SASEGT. Trimming removed 5 bases from V and 10 bases from J, with 10 bases in between. The CDR3 spans 11 residues. The CDR3 DNA reads as TGTGCCAGCAGTACAGGAAACGCGCAGTATTTT. Translated, it gives CASSTGNAQYF.

Notes on this clonotype: The junction does not match germline at one end; this may be a read error. The chain recombines TRBV7-8 with TRBJ2-2; 7 bases fit TRBD2. CDR3 size: 16 residues. Per germline, CDR1 SGHVS and CDR2 FQNEAQ. CDR3 sequence reads: CASSLAGGPSTGALFF. The CDR3, as DNA: TGTGCCAGCAGCTTAGCGGGAGGGCCTTCCACCGGGGCGCTGTTTTTT.

This chain links TRBV19 with TRBJ2-1; D is possibly TRBD2 (6 bases). This CDR3 has 15 amino acids. Trimming pared 5 bases from V and 0 bases from J, leaving 11 bases between. CDR1 is LNHDA and CDR2 is SQIVND in the germline V gene (reference sequence). The DNA of the CDR3 is TGTGCCAGTAGTTTGGAGGGCCTCTCCTACAATGAGCAGTTCTTC. It specifies CASSLEGLSYNEQFF.

The J gene is TRBJ2-1, the V gene TRBV5-1; 10 bases line up with TRBD2. CDR1 and CDR2 (germline): SGHRS, YFSETQ. V shed 2 bases and J 5 bases; nucleotides not matched to a gene: 1. The CDR3 is made up of 14 amino acids. The DNA for the CDR3 is TGCGCCAGCAGCTTAACTAGCGGGAACAATGAGCAGTTCTTC. Translated: CASSLTSGNNEQFF.

This clonotype was found a few times. This rearrangement joins TRBV7-9 to TRBJ1-4; D unresolved. CDR1 is SEHNR, CDR2 FQNEAQ, per germline (reference sequence). The length of the CDR3 is 13 residues. V was trimmed by 1 base and J by 4 bases, leaving 4 bases between them. CDR3 region: CASSLEVNEKLFF. The CDR3 bases are TGTGCCAGCAGCTTAGAGGTTAATGAAAAACTGTTTTTT.

The rearrangement links TRBV30 to TRBJ1-1; D is uncertain. CDR1 is GTSNPN, CDR2 SVGIG, per germline (reference sequence). V lost 0 bases and J lost 0, with 14 bases in between. The CDR3 is 16 amino acids. The CDR3 region has the DNA TGTGCCTGGAGTGTACTGGGGTCCCCAATGAACACTGAAGCTTTCTTT. Its translation: CAWSVLGSPMNTEAFF.

Ten or more counts support this clonotype. The chain carries TRBV2 and TRBJ2-1, with TRBD2 matching 9 bases. Germline CDR1 reads SNHLY; CDR2 reads FYNNEI. The CDR3 runs to 15 residues. V shed 6 bases, J shed 5 bases, and the junction held 8 bases outside the gene matches. The CDR3 reads CASRQTGLADNEQFF. In nucleotides, the CDR3 is TGTGCCAGCAGACAGACGGGACTAGCCGACAATGAGCAGTTCTTC.

This clonotype was recorded at least ten times. This chain links TRBV7-8 with TRBJ2-7, with D tentatively TRBD1 (5 bases). The CDR3 is made up of 13 amino acids. V shed 5 bases and J shed 6 bases, with 14 bases lying between them. Germline V gives CDR1 SGHVS, CDR2 FQNEAQ. The CDR3 sequence is CASSPRVGAEQYF. Here the CDR3 DNA reads TGTGCCAGCAGCCCCCGCGTAGGGGCCGAGCAGTACTTC.

This clonotype was picked up many times. The J gene is TRBJ2-3, the V gene TRBV7-9, with 9 bases matching TRBD1. CDR1 SEHNR and CDR2 FQNEAQ come from the germline V gene (reference sequence). J lost 3 bases, V lost 4 bases, and 11 bases had no gene match. CDR3 length: 17 amino acids. CDR3 region: CASSSGQGRRGTDTQYF. The CDR3 DNA sequence: TGTGCCAGCAGCTCTGGACAGGGGCGCCGGGGGACAGATACGCAGTATTTT.

V is TRBV11-2 and J is TRBJ2-5; 8 bases agree with TRBD2. V lost 5 bases and J lost 2; bases outside the gene matches: 4. CDR3 length equals 14 residues. Per the germline V gene, CDR1 is SGHAT and CDR2 is FQNNGV. The CDR3 sequence is CASSPRGGQETQYF. In nucleotides, the CDR3 is TGTGCCAGCAGCCCCCGGGGGGGTCAAGAGACCCAGTACTTC.

This clonotype was counted many times. The chain links TRBV28 to TRBJ1-5, with TRBD1 matching over 12 bases. The CDR3 spans 18 residues. V lost 7 bases and J lost 0; bases outside the gene matches: 10. The V gene's germline CDR1 is MDHEN and CDR2 SYDVKM. The CDR3 sequence is CASTRGGQGANSNQPQHF. In DNA, the CDR3 is TGTGCCAGCACCAGGGGGGGACAGGGGGCTAATAGCAATCAGCCCCAGCATTTT. Based on the CDR3 plus reference TRBV28 and TRBJ1-5, the full variable domain is DVKVTQSSRYLVKRTGEKVFLECVQDMDHENMFWYRQDPGLGLRLIYFSYDVKMKEKGDIPEGYSVSREKKERFSLILESASTNQTSMYLCASTRGGQGANSNQPQHFGDGTRLSIL.

The gene calls are TRBV20-1 and TRBJ2-1, with 8 bases fitting TRBD2. V was pared by 0 bases and J by 9 bases, with 10 bases of the junction left unmatched. CDR1 is DFQATT, CDR2 SNEGSKA, per germline (reference sequence). The CDR3 contains 15 residues. CDR3 nucleotide sequence: TGCAGTGCTAGAGATGCAATAGCGGGGACCCCTGAGCAGTTCTTC. Translation: CSARDAIAGTPEQFF.

This clonotype was observed at least ten times. The chain couples TRBV12-3 or TRBV12-4 to TRBJ1-4, with D possibly matching TRBD1 (5 bases). CDR3 length: 17 amino acids. V lost 5 bases to trimming and J lost 10 bases, with 26 bases between them. CDR3 in DNA: TGTGCCAGCAGTCCTCCGGGTGTCGGGGGGATAGTTGGAAAACTGTTTTTT. This translates into CASSPPGVGGIVGKLFF.

In nucleotides, the CDR3 is TGTGCCAGCAGCCAAGAAGCCACCGGGGCTGGGGAGACCCAGTACTTC. Its translation: CASSQEATGAGETQYF. The V call is TRBV3-1, the J call TRBJ2-5; TRBD1 or TRBD2 may be the D gene (5 bases each). V lost 0 bases to trimming and J lost 5 bases, with 16 bases between them. The CDR3 is 16 residues long. Looked up from germline, CDR1 is LGHDT and CDR2 is YNNKEL (reference sequence).

V usage is TRBV20-1 and J usage is TRBJ2-1; 9 nucleotides line up with TRBD2. V shed 5 bases, J shed 5 bases, and the junction held 10 bases outside the gene matches. The CDR3 runs 15 residues. Germline values: CDR1 DFQATT, CDR2 SNEGSKA (reference sequence). In DNA, the CDR3 is TGCAGTGCTGGGGCCGGGCTAGCGGGGAACAATGAGCAGTTCTTC. Encoded protein: CSAGAGLAGNNEQFF.

This clonotype showed up just a few times. In DNA form, the CDR3 reads TGTGCCAGCAGTCCCTCTTTAGGGGGGGGCGAAACCCAGTACTTC. Protein product: CASSPSLGGGETQYF. V usage is TRBV12-3 or TRBV12-4 and J usage is TRBJ2-5; possibly TRBD2 for D (7 bases). This CDR3 has 15 amino acids. V lost 5 bases and J lost 8, with 21 bases in between.

This clonotype has only a few counts. The gene calls are TRBV28 and TRBJ2-4; D possibly matches TRBD1 or TRBD2 (5 bases each). The V end was cut by 1 base, the J end by 3 bases, with 16 bases between. Germline V lookup: CDR1 MDHEN, CDR2 SYDVKM. This CDR3 is 17 amino acids long. In DNA, the CDR3 is TGTGCCAGCAGTTTATCCATCCGGGGCCGAGGCAAAAACATTCAGTACTTC. Translating gives CASSLSIRGRGKNIQYF.

The CDR3 nucleotides read TGCGCCAGCAGCCAAGTGGTAGGGGGGGGAGTCTACGAGCAGTACTTC. Its translation is CASSQVVGGGVYEQYF. V gene TRBV4-1 combines with J gene TRBJ2-7; a weak D match, TRBD2 (7 bases). The germline V gene encodes CDR1 MGHRA and CDR2 YSYEKL. Trimming cost V 1 base and J 3 bases, with 16 bases left between them. The length of the CDR3 is 16 residues.

This clonotype showed up many times. V gene TRBV7-2 combines with J gene TRBJ2-1; D not certain. CDR1 and CDR2 (germline): SGHTA, FQGNSA. Between the trimmed V and J ends, which lost 1 base and 3 bases, there was a span of 4 bases. CDR3 size: 13 residues. CDR3 nucleotide sequence: TGTGCCAGCAGCTTAGGGAACTACAATGAGCAGTTCTTC. Translation: CASSLGNYNEQFF.

The V call is TRBV7-6, the J call TRBJ1-2, with 10 bases aligning to TRBD1. The ends lost 4 bases at V and 8 bases at J; junction bases unmatched: 7. Germline loops: CDR1 SGHVS, CDR2 FNYEAQ. The CDR3 covers 14 residues. The DNA of the CDR3 is TGTGCCAGCAGCTCGCGTAGGACAGGGGGAGGCTACACCTTC. Amino acids: CASSSRRTGGGYTF.

Ten or more counts support this clonotype. J is TRBJ2-2 and V is TRBV27; 10 nucleotides match TRBD1. The length of the CDR3 is 15 residues. Trimming removed 2 bases from V and 9 bases from J; junction bases left unmatched: 6. Germline values: CDR1 MNHEY, CDR2 SMNVEV (reference sequence). CDR3 nucleotides: TGTGCCAGCAGTTTAAGTGGGACAGGGGCTTGGGAGCTGTTTTTT. This sequence encodes CASSLSGTGAWELFF.

This clonotype was seen at least ten times. V gene TRBV7-8 combines with J gene TRBJ2-1; 8 bases match TRBD2. Germline trimming cut 5 bases from V and 4 bases from J; bases unmatched to any gene: 10. CDR1 and CDR2 from the germline V gene are SGHVS and FQNEAQ. The CDR3 length is 16 residues. CDR3 in DNA: TGTGCCAGCAGCGGGCCGCCGGGGGGGCGTTACAATGAGCAGTTCTTC. Its protein is CASSGPPGGRYNEQFF.

The chain has TRBV18 and TRBJ2-2, with 7 bases lining up with TRBD1. The CDR3 consists of 17 residues. J gave up 3 bases and V 3 bases, and 10 bases lay outside the gene matches. Germline CDR1 KGHSH, CDR2 LQKENI. CDR3 residues: CASSPLLFQGDTGELFF. CDR3 coding DNA: TGTGCCAGCTCACCCCTCCTATTCCAGGGGGACACCGGGGAGCTGTTTTTT.

This clonotype occurred many times. This chain connects TRBV7-8 to TRBJ1-3, with D maybe TRBD1 (5 bases). Germline V gene data show CDR1 as SGHVS and CDR2 as FQNEAQ. V gave up 4 bases and J gave up 0 bases, with 13 bases separating them. This CDR3 has 16 residues. CDR3 nucleotide sequence: TGTGCCAGCAGCTACGCCGGGACCGGCTCTGGAAACACCATATATTTT. Amino acids: CASSYAGTGSGNTIYF.